This TCR beta chain emerged from a study of naive CD8 T cells in extremely preterm neonates. Regarding the study as a whole: Preterm CDR3s were shorter than older groups', with fewer N additions and less trimming. Term neonates 0.3% to 0.45%, young children about 0.031%, adults roughly 0.0095%; preterm neonates shared 2.5% to 3.5%.

This clone was seen a single time. Its target is not known. TCRdb's table, derived via immunoSEQ multiplex PCR, lists solely in-frame clones and lacks some. The sample has several thousand clones, 95% to 98% seen once. Healthy nonsmoking adults and healthy children aged about 16-60 months donated peripheral blood. The sample holds sorted live naive CD8+ CD45RA+CCR7+ T cells. The source material was naive CD8+ T cells from blood. This receptor was identified in a human donor in good health.

CDR3 DNA: TGCGCCAGCAGCCAAGTGGGACTAGCGGGCACAGATACGCAGTATTTT. Amino acid sequence: CASSQVGLAGTDTQYF. The chain has TRBV4-1 and TRBJ2-3, with 11 bases fitting TRBD2. Unmatched junction bases numbered 1, after V lost 1 base and J lost 1 base. Per germline, CDR1 MGHRA and CDR2 YSYEKL. This CDR3 is built from 16 residues.